The sequence of this TCR beta chain was determined in a study of beta chain features in type 1 diabetes. As every portion of the isolated RNA was reverse transcribed, the sequencing read expressed TCRB transcripts. TCRdb's table, derived via immunoSEQ multiplex PCR, lists solely in-frame clones and lacks some. The sample consists of 38,000 or so clones, around 60% of them appearing once. By proportion, this clone is medium-sized. The germline V gene has CDR1 LNHDA and CDR2 SQIVND (reference sequence). The CDR3 runs 13 residues. The V end was cut by 9 bases, the J end by 0 bases, with 9 bases between. The TCR was taken from a woman in her 30s in good health. Sequenced: Tregs from blood. The chain combines TRBV19 with TRBJ1-3; D is uncertain. The CDR3 nucleotides are TGTGCCAGCAGGCGAACCTCTGGAAACACCATATATTTT. Translated, it gives CASRRTSGNTIYF.